A single sample gave rise to the 17 T cell receptor beta chains below, sequenced in a study of shared clonotypes between healthy human individuals. Assay used: immunoSEQ multiplex PCR; TCRdb lists only in-frame clones, some missing. This table has about 1.5 million clones, approximately 96% appearing once. Sequencing used naive CD4+ T cells sorted from blood. Subset specified: CD45RA+ positively selected. Receptors were obtained from a man aged 25-45 years in good health.

V gene TRBV27 combines with J gene TRBJ2-7, with TRBD1 identical over 7 bases. In germline, CDR1 is MNHEY, CDR2 SMNVEV (reference sequence). This CDR3 comprises 14 residues. With 8 bases clipped from V and 2 bases from J, the junction kept 9 bases outside the gene matches. This chain's CDR3 is CASGSEDRTYEQYF. In DNA, the CDR3 is TGTGCCAGCGGCAGCGAGGACAGGACCTACGAGCAGTACTTC.

The V gene is TRBV2, the J gene TRBJ2-1; TRBD2 aligns across 11 bases. Germline CDR1 SNHLY, CDR2 FYNNEI. CDR3 length equals 17 residues. Trimming at V came to 6 bases and at J to 5 bases, leaving 12 bases not matched to a gene. This chain's CDR3 is CASRRRLAGGPNNEQFF. CDR3 bases: TGTGCCAGCAGGAGGAGGTTAGCGGGAGGGCCTAACAATGAGCAGTTCTTC.

The rearrangement uses TRBV28 and TRBJ2-7, with 7 bases aligning to TRBD1. The V segment lost 8 bases and the J segment 2 bases; nucleotides outside the gene matches: 3. CDR3 length: 12 amino acids. The germline gives CDR1 MDHEN, CDR2 SYDVKM. CDR3 DNA: TGTGCCAGCCGGGGACAGACCTACGAGCAGTACTTC. Its translation: CASRGQTYEQYF.

The chain recombines TRBV10-2 with TRBJ2-2; tentative D call: TRBD2 (6 bases). The CDR3 totals 15 residues. The V and J ends lost 9 bases and 1 base respectively, with 15 bases between them. Germline-derived CDR1 and CDR2 are WSHSY and SAAADI. As DNA, the CDR3 is TGCGCCAGTCAGGGAGGCAGATTGAACACCGGGGAGCTGTTTTTT. It encodes CASQGGRLNTGELFF.

This clone was counted once. V is TRBV7-2 and J is TRBJ2-7, with TRBD1 matching 7 bases. CDR1 and CDR2 from the germline V gene are SGHTA and FQGNSA. The J segment lost 3 bases and the V segment lost 2 bases, leaving 4 bases of the junction unmatched. This CDR3 region has 14 residues. The DNA of the CDR3 is TGTGCCAGCAGCTTACTGGGGACAGTCTACGAGCAGTACTTC. Residues: CASSLLGTVYEQYF.

The chain joins TRBV4-2 to TRBJ1-4, with D perhaps TRBD1 (5 bases). The CDR3 has 14 residues. Germline V gene sequence: CDR1 LGHNA, CDR2 YNFKEQ. V dropped 3 bases and J dropped 7 bases, with 12 bases sitting between them. The CDR3 loop is CASSQSPGSEKLFF. CDR3 in DNA: TGTGCCAGCAGCCAGTCACCAGGGAGTGAAAAACTGTTTTTT.

This chain connects TRBV6-1 to TRBJ2-1, with D unclear. Trimming pared 0 bases from V and 7 bases from J, leaving 7 bases between. CDR1 and CDR2 from the germline V gene are MNHNS and SASEGT. The length of the CDR3 is 13 residues. The CDR3 DNA is TGTGCCAGCAGTGAAGCACGAATAAATGAGCAGTTCTTC. Protein sequence: CASSEARINEQFF.

The chain employs TRBV30 and TRBJ1-2; 8 bases are shared with TRBD1. The V segment lost 3 bases and the J segment 4 bases; nucleotides outside the gene matches: 4. CDR1 is GTSNPN, CDR2 SVGIG, per germline (reference sequence). The CDR3 spans 13 residues. The CDR3, as DNA: TGTGCCTGGAGGGGGACAGGCGGCTATGGCTACACCTTC. Protein: CAWRGTGGYGYTF.

The rearrangement uses TRBV6-5 and TRBJ1-2; no firm D call. Trimming shortened V by 0 bases and J by 4 bases, and 15 bases separated the two germline ends. The germline V gene encodes CDR1 MNHEY and CDR2 SVGAGI. The CDR3 spans 16 residues. The CDR3 is CASSYSTSGQSYGYTF. In nucleotides, the CDR3 is TGTGCCAGCAGTTACTCGACCTCCGGCCAGAGCTATGGCTACACCTTC.

The chain is built from TRBV4-1 and TRBJ2-1, with 9 bases identical to TRBD1. CDR1 and CDR2 from the germline V gene are MGHRA and YSYEKL. CDR3 size: 16 residues. V was clipped by 0 bases and J by 8 bases; unmatched bases: 8. CDR3 protein: CASSQEGTGIKDEQFF. CDR3 nucleotides: TGCGCCAGCAGCCAAGAAGGGACAGGGATTAAAGATGAGCAGTTCTTC.

About this clone: Other nucleotide sequences from this sample produce the same CDR3. The genes are TRBV9 and TRBJ1-1; D remains ambiguous. Germline V lookup: CDR1 SGDLS, CDR2 YYNGEE. The CDR3 spans 14 residues. V lost 0 bases and J lost 3, with 9 bases in between. CDR3 residues: CASSVAGRDTEAFF. The CDR3 DNA is TGTGCCAGCAGCGTAGCCGGGAGGGACACTGAAGCTTTCTTT.

The chain combines TRBV6-5 with TRBJ1-5; D ambiguous. Trimming took off 0 bases at V and 7 bases at J, with 10 bases between the two ends. Looked up from germline, CDR1 is MNHEY and CDR2 is SVGAGI. The CDR3 is 14 amino acids. The CDR3 reads CASSYSELIQPQHF. The CDR3 nucleotides read TGTGCCAGCAGTTACTCCGAGCTAATACAGCCCCAGCATTTT.

CDR3 residues: CASSGNPGQEFYTF. The CDR3 nucleotides are TGTGCCAGCAGCGGGAATCCGGGACAGGAATTTTACACCTTC. This chain connects TRBV7-2 to TRBJ1-2; 8 bases are a match to TRBD1. Germline V gene lookup returns CDR1 SGHTA and CDR2 FQGNSA. V gave up 5 bases and J gave up 11 bases; unmatched junction bases: 13. The CDR3 is made up of 14 amino acids. Based on the CDR3 plus reference TRBV7-2 and TRBJ1-2, the full variable domain is GAGVSQSPSNKVTEKGKDVELRCDPISGHTALYWYRQSLGQGLEFLIYFQGNSAPDKSGLPSDRFSAERTGGSVSTLTIQRTQQEDSAVYLCASSGNPGQEFYTFGSGTRLTVV.

The chain combines TRBV27 with TRBJ2-7; TRBD1 aligns across 10 bases. There are 15 residues in the CDR3. Unmatched junction bases numbered 5, after V lost 3 bases and J lost 3 bases. The V gene's germline CDR1 is MNHEY and CDR2 SMNVEV (reference sequence). The CDR3: CASSFGGQGSYEQYF. DNA for the CDR3: TGTGCCAGCAGTTTTGGGGGACAGGGGAGCTACGAGCAGTACTTC.

A note on this clone: Additional DNA sequences in this sample encode the identical CDR3. The chain links TRBV5-1 to TRBJ2-5; 7 bases align to TRBD1. The CDR3 is made up of 14 amino acids. The trim removed 2 bases at V and 1 base at J, leaving 2 bases unmatched. Per the germline V gene, CDR1 is SGHRS and CDR2 is YFSETQ. CDR3 in amino acids: CASSFGQAQETQYF. CDR3 DNA sequence: TGCGCCAGCAGCTTCGGACAGGCCCAAGAGACCCAGTACTTC.

This clone was seen just once. Distinct nucleotide sequences in the sample also encode this CDR3. V gene TRBV5-1 combines with J gene TRBJ1-3, with D unresolved. The V and J ends lost 0 bases and 1 base respectively, with 8 bases between them. Looked up from germline, CDR1 is SGHRS and CDR2 is YFSETQ. The CDR3 runs to 15 residues. The DNA of the CDR3 is TGCGCCAGCAGCTTGGCCTCGGGGTCTGGAAACACCATATATTTT. It specifies CASSLASGSGNTIYF.

V gene TRBV4-1 combines with J gene TRBJ2-5; 8 bases are a match to TRBD1. This CDR3 spans 18 amino acids. The trim removed 4 bases at V and 5 bases at J, leaving 18 bases unmatched. Germline assignment: CDR1 MGHRA and CDR2 YSYEKL. The CDR3 region has the DNA TGCGCCAGCAGCCCGCGACGGGACAGGCGATTACAAAATGAGACCCAGTACTTC. Translation gives CASSPRRDRRLQNETQYF.